This TCR beta chain was recorded in a study of T cells expressing NK-cell markers. Reprocessing the 5' RACE reads, TCRdb reports a single entry for every CDR3 protein and omits DNA. The repertoire table contains about 410,000 distinct CDR3 sequences. CDR3 length: 16 amino acids. In germline, CDR1 is DFQATT, CDR2 SNEGSKA (reference sequence). Sequenced: blood T cells: a sorted CD56 or NKG2C T cell subset, CD4+ or CD8+ T cells, or bulk PBMC T cells (not recorded which). The rearrangement joins TRBV20-1 to TRBJ2-3; the TCRdb D gene call, TRBD2, has no DNA to confirm it. The receptor was isolated from a woman aged 45-65 years in good health. The CDR3 reads CSARKTSGSYTDTQYF.